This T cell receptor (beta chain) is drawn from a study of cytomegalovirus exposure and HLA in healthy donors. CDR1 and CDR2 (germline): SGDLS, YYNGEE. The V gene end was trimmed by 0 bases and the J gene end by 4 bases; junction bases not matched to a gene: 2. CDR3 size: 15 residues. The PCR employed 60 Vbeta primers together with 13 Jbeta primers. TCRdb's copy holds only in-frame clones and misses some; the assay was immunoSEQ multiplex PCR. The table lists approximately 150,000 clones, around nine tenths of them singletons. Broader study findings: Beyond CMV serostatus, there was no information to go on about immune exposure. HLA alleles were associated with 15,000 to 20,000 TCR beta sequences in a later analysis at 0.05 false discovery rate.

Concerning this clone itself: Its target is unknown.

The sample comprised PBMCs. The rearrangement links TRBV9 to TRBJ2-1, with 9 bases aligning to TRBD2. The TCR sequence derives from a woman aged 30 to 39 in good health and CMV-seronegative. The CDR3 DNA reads TGTGCCAGCAGCGTAGCTAGCGGGGTTTACAATGAGCAGTTCTTC. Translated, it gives CASSVASGVYNEQFF.